Listed below are T cell receptor beta chains from one sample, sequenced in a study of shared clonotypes between healthy human individuals. Produced via immunoSEQ multiplex PCR; TCRdb's table is partial and in-frame only. The sample lists 2.3 million or so clones, roughly 93% occurring once. Specimen: naive CD4+ T cells from PBMCs. Every receptor here comes from a man aged 18 to 30 in good health. Some clones in this sample may be carry-over from other donors' samples. Both conserved end residues are part of each CDR3. D genes are given only for firm matches. Not every row has a clone size; where given, it reads once, few, many or a size class.

j_gene: TRBJ1-1; abundance: -; d_gene: -; len: 18; v_gene: TRBV7-9; CDR3aa: CASSPIERTATPNTEAFF; CDR3nt: TGTGCCAGCAGCCCTATCGAGAGGACCGCTACCCCGAACACTGAAGCTTTCTTT
j_gene: TRBJ2-2; abundance: -; d_gene: -; len: 14; v_gene: TRBV2; CDR3aa: CASSRQGGTGELFF; CDR3nt: TGTGCCAGCAGCAGACAGGGAGGCACCGGGGAGCTGTTTTTT
j_gene: TRBJ2-3; abundance: -; d_gene: -; len: 12; v_gene: TRBV29-1; CDR3aa: CSVDGRTDTQYF; CDR3nt: TGCAGCGTTGATGGGCGCACAGATACGCAGTATTTT
j_gene: TRBJ2-2; abundance: -; d_gene: -; len: 15; v_gene: TRBV2; CDR3aa: CASSEAGRGTGELFF; CDR3nt: TGTGCCAGCAGTGAAGCCGGTCGAGGGACCGGGGAGCTGTTTTTT
j_gene: TRBJ2-3; abundance: -; d_gene: -; len: 13; v_gene: TRBV5-1; CDR3aa: CASSLDGEDTQYF; CDR3nt: TGCGCCAGCAGCCTGGACGGGGAGGATACGCAGTATTTT
j_gene: TRBJ1-5; abundance: few; d_gene: -; len: 13; v_gene: TRBV6-5; CDR3aa: CASSYSRYQPQHF; CDR3nt: TGTGCCAGCAGTTACTCCCGGTATCAGCCCCAGCATTTT
j_gene: TRBJ2-2; abundance: once; d_gene: -; len: 14; v_gene: TRBV7-2; CDR3aa: CASSPLQVAGELFF; CDR3nt: TGTGCCAGCAGCCCACTACAGGTAGCCGGGGAGCTGTTTTTT
j_gene: TRBJ2-1; abundance: -; d_gene: TRBD2; len: 15; v_gene: TRBV7-3; CDR3aa: CASSLPAGGQSEQFF; CDR3nt: TGTGCCAGCAGCTTACCAGCGGGAGGGCAAAGTGAGCAGTTCTTC
j_gene: TRBJ2-1; abundance: -; d_gene: TRBD2; len: 15; v_gene: TRBV6-6; CDR3aa: CASSYGLAGLNEQFF; CDR3nt: TGTGCCAGCAGTTACGGACTAGCGGGGCTCAATGAGCAGTTCTTC
j_gene: TRBJ2-7; abundance: once; d_gene: TRBD2; len: 17; v_gene: TRBV5-1; CDR3aa: CASSPPMAGGPSYEQYF; CDR3nt: TGCGCCAGCAGCCCCCCCATGGCGGGAGGACCGTCCTACGAGCAGTACTTC
j_gene: TRBJ2-1; abundance: -; d_gene: -; len: 15; v_gene: TRBV7-9; CDR3aa: CASSLVPDSYNEQFF; CDR3nt: TGTGCCAGCAGCTTAGTACCGGATTCCTACAATGAGCAGTTCTTC
j_gene: TRBJ1-3; abundance: -; d_gene: -; len: 15; v_gene: TRBV7-2; CDR3aa: CASSLDRVGGNTIYF; CDR3nt: TGTGCCAGCAGCTTAGACAGGGTAGGAGGAAACACCATATATTTT
j_gene: TRBJ2-1; abundance: -; d_gene: TRBD2; len: 15; v_gene: TRBV25-1; CDR3aa: CASRTTSGAYNEQFF; CDR3nt: TGTGCCAGCAGGACTACTAGCGGAGCCTACAATGAGCAGTTCTTC
j_gene: TRBJ2-2; abundance: -; d_gene: -; len: 15; v_gene: TRBV25-1; CDR3aa: CASSDTREAAGELFF; CDR3nt: TGTGCCAGCAGTGACACCAGGGAAGCGGCCGGGGAGCTGTTTTTT
j_gene: TRBJ1-1; abundance: few; d_gene: TRBD1; len: 14; v_gene: TRBV30; CDR3aa: CAWSEGQGETEAFF; CDR3nt: TGTGCCTGGAGCGAAGGACAGGGGGAAACTGAAGCTTTCTTT
j_gene: TRBJ2-7; abundance: -; d_gene: -; len: 13; v_gene: TRBV28; CDR3aa: CASSQVAGYEQYF; CDR3nt: TGTGCCAGCAGTCAAGTCGCCGGGTACGAGCAGTACTTC
j_gene: TRBJ2-3; abundance: -; d_gene: -; len: 14; v_gene: TRBV10-3; CDR3aa: CAISDSASTDTQYF; CDR3nt: TGTGCCATCAGTGATTCGGCTAGCACAGATACGCAGTATTTT
j_gene: TRBJ2-7; abundance: -; d_gene: TRBD2; len: 16; v_gene: TRBV14; CDR3aa: CASSRLAGGPAYEQYF; CDR3nt: TGTGCCAGCAGCAGACTAGCGGGAGGGCCGGCCTACGAGCAGTACTTC
j_gene: TRBJ2-2; abundance: -; d_gene: -; len: 14; v_gene: TRBV6-1; CDR3aa: CASTVGANTGELFF; CDR3nt: TGTGCCAGCACGGTCGGGGCGAACACCGGGGAGCTGTTTTTT
j_gene: TRBJ2-3; abundance: -; d_gene: -; len: 16; v_gene: TRBV5-1; CDR3aa: CASSLGDFSSTDTQYF; CDR3nt: TGCGCCAGCAGCTTGGGGGACTTCTCTAGCACAGATACGCAGTATTTT
j_gene: TRBJ2-1; abundance: -; d_gene: -; len: 13; v_gene: TRBV6-4; CDR3aa: CASSPRGAGEQFF; CDR3nt: TGTGCCAGCAGCCCGAGGGGGGCGGGTGAGCAGTTCTTC
j_gene: TRBJ1-5; abundance: few; d_gene: -; len: 13; v_gene: TRBV27; CDR3aa: CASSLNRDQPQHF; CDR3nt: TGTGCCAGCAGTTTAAACAGGGATCAGCCCCAGCATTTT
j_gene: TRBJ1-5; abundance: -; d_gene: -; len: 15; v_gene: TRBV9; CDR3aa: CASSPEAGRNQPQHF; CDR3nt: TGTGCCAGCAGCCCCGAGGCCGGACGCAATCAGCCCCAGCATTTT
j_gene: TRBJ2-2; abundance: -; d_gene: -; len: 14; v_gene: TRBV27; CDR3aa: CASSSRQYTGELFF; CDR3nt: TGTGCCAGCAGTTCCCGACAGTACACCGGGGAGCTGTTTTTT
j_gene: TRBJ1-5; abundance: -; d_gene: -; len: 13; v_gene: TRBV6-1; CDR3aa: CASTRTQDQPQHF; CDR3nt: TGTGCCAGCACCAGGACCCAAGATCAGCCCCAGCATTTT
j_gene: TRBJ2-7; abundance: -; d_gene: -; len: 13; v_gene: TRBV7-3; CDR3aa: CASSRTFSDEQYF; CDR3nt: TGTGCCAGCAGCCGGACTTTTAGCGACGAGCAGTACTTC
j_gene: TRBJ1-5; abundance: -; d_gene: TRBD1; len: 14; v_gene: TRBV27; CDR3aa: CASSSGQLNQPQHF; CDR3nt: TGTGCCAGCAGTTCGGGACAGCTTAATCAGCCCCAGCATTTT
j_gene: TRBJ2-5; abundance: once; d_gene: -; len: 18; v_gene: TRBV12-5; CDR3aa: CASGLLPTQGGRAETQYF; CDR3nt: TGTGCTAGTGGTTTGTTGCCGACGCAGGGGGGGCGGGCAGAGACCCAGTACTTC
j_gene: TRBJ2-1; abundance: once; d_gene: TRBD2; len: 17; v_gene: TRBV28; CDR3aa: CASSLQVGGLAGYEQFF; CDR3nt: TGTGCCAGCAGTCTCCAGGTGGGAGGACTAGCGGGGTATGAGCAGTTCTTC
j_gene: TRBJ2-1; abundance: -; d_gene: -; len: 13; v_gene: TRBV6-5; CDR3aa: CASSRDPGHEQFF; CDR3nt: TGTGCCAGCAGTCGGGACCCAGGGCATGAGCAGTTCTTC
j_gene: TRBJ2-7; abundance: -; d_gene: TRBD2; len: 15; v_gene: TRBV7-8; CDR3aa: CASSSQATSGDEQYF; CDR3nt: TGTGCCAGCAGCTCACAGGCGACTAGCGGGGACGAGCAGTACTTC
j_gene: TRBJ1-2; abundance: -; d_gene: -; len: 16; v_gene: TRBV29-1; CDR3aa: CSVASLGAGGDYGYTF; CDR3nt: TGCAGCGTTGCCAGCCTGGGGGCGGGGGGCGACTATGGCTACACCTTC
j_gene: TRBJ2-7; abundance: -; d_gene: TRBD2; len: 14; v_gene: TRBV5-1; CDR3aa: CASSEGLAGYEQYF; CDR3nt: TGCGCCAGCAGCGAGGGACTAGCGGGCTACGAGCAGTACTTC
j_gene: TRBJ2-3; abundance: -; d_gene: -; len: 12; v_gene: TRBV5-4; CDR3aa: CASSPDTDTQYF; CDR3nt: TGTGCCAGCAGCCCCGACACTGATACGCAGTATTTT
j_gene: TRBJ2-3; abundance: -; d_gene: -; len: 15; v_gene: TRBV30; CDR3aa: CAWSVQGFRADTQYF; CDR3nt: TGTGCCTGGAGTGTACAAGGGTTTAGGGCAGATACGCAGTATTTT
j_gene: TRBJ2-2; abundance: -; d_gene: -; len: 17; v_gene: TRBV27; CDR3aa: CASSSLSQKANTGELFF; CDR3nt: TGTGCCAGCAGTTCACTAAGCCAGAAGGCGAACACCGGGGAGCTGTTTTTT
j_gene: TRBJ2-7; abundance: -; d_gene: -; len: 11; v_gene: TRBV30; CDR3aa: CAWSGNYEQYF; CDR3nt: TGTGCCTGGAGTGGTAACTACGAGCAGTACTTC
j_gene: TRBJ2-1; abundance: -; d_gene: -; len: 16; v_gene: TRBV29-1; CDR3aa: CSVERGDGGSYNEQFF; CDR3nt: TGCAGCGTTGAACGCGGGGATGGGGGGTCCTACAATGAGCAGTTCTTC
j_gene: TRBJ2-6; abundance: -; d_gene: TRBD2; len: 15; v_gene: TRBV5-4; CDR3aa: CASSFAGERANVLTF; CDR3nt: TGTGCCAGCAGCTTCGCGGGAGAAAGGGCCAACGTCCTGACTTTC
j_gene: TRBJ2-6; abundance: -; d_gene: -; len: 19; v_gene: TRBV10-3; CDR3aa: CAISDGWGVKMSGANVLTF; CDR3nt: TGTGCCATCAGTGATGGTTGGGGCGTAAAGATGAGTGGGGCCAACGTCCTGACTTTC
j_gene: TRBJ1-2; abundance: -; d_gene: -; len: 15; v_gene: TRBV4-1; CDR3aa: CASSQDWRSLKGYTF; CDR3nt: TGCGCCAGCAGCCAAGATTGGAGATCTCTTAAAGGCTACACCTTC
j_gene: TRBJ2-2; abundance: -; d_gene: -; len: 14; v_gene: TRBV9; CDR3aa: CASSVRGAAGELFF; CDR3nt: TGTGCCAGCAGCGTACGGGGGGCTGCCGGGGAGCTGTTTTTT
j_gene: TRBJ1-4; abundance: -; d_gene: -; len: 13; v_gene: TRBV28; CDR3aa: CASMGLPNEKLFF; CDR3nt: TGTGCCAGTATGGGGCTCCCTAATGAAAAACTGTTTTTT
j_gene: TRBJ2-1; abundance: -; d_gene: TRBD2; len: 15; v_gene: TRBV6-1; CDR3aa: CASSEMTSGYNEQFF; CDR3nt: TGTGCCAGCAGTGAGATGACTAGCGGGTACAATGAGCAGTTCTTC
j_gene: TRBJ1-5; abundance: -; d_gene: -; len: 13; v_gene: TRBV7-9; CDR3aa: CASSPNDRRPQHF; CDR3nt: TGTGCCAGCAGCCCCAACGACAGGCGGCCCCAGCATTTT
j_gene: TRBJ2-3; abundance: -; d_gene: TRBD1; len: 15; v_gene: TRBV18; CDR3aa: CASSSGGVGTDTQYF; CDR3nt: TGTGCCAGCTCCTCAGGGGGAGTGGGCACAGATACGCAGTATTTT
j_gene: TRBJ2-7; abundance: -; d_gene: -; len: 12; v_gene: TRBV4-2; CDR3aa: CASSAISYEQYF; CDR3nt: TGTGCCAGCAGTGCAATCTCCTACGAGCAGTACTTC
j_gene: TRBJ2-5; abundance: -; d_gene: -; len: 14; v_gene: TRBV9; CDR3aa: CASSIRGVPETQYF; CDR3nt: TGTGCCAGCAGCATCCGAGGGGTTCCAGAGACCCAGTACTTC
j_gene: TRBJ2-4; abundance: -; d_gene: -; len: 14; v_gene: TRBV7-3; CDR3aa: CASAIGGAKNIQYF; CDR3nt: TGTGCCAGCGCTATTGGGGGCGCCAAAAACATTCAGTACTTC
j_gene: TRBJ2-1; abundance: -; d_gene: TRBD2; len: 17; v_gene: TRBV29-1; CDR3aa: CSAGTSGRAASYNEQFF; CDR3nt: TGCAGCGCCGGGACTAGCGGGAGGGCCGCGTCCTACAATGAGCAGTTCTTC
j_gene: TRBJ2-1; abundance: -; d_gene: -; len: 13; v_gene: TRBV18; CDR3aa: CASSPVLGNEQFF; CDR3nt: TGTGCCAGCTCACCGGTTCTGGGGAATGAGCAGTTCTTC
j_gene: TRBJ1-4; abundance: -; d_gene: TRBD1; len: 15; v_gene: TRBV28; CDR3aa: CASSVGTGGGEKLFF; CDR3nt: TGTGCCAGCAGTGTCGGAACAGGGGGCGGTGAAAAACTGTTTTTT
j_gene: TRBJ1-3; abundance: -; d_gene: -; len: 14; v_gene: TRBV30; CDR3aa: CAWSGTVGWGTIYF; CDR3nt: TGTGCCTGGAGTGGGACAGTGGGTTGGGGCACCATATATTTT
j_gene: TRBJ2-1; abundance: -; d_gene: TRBD2; len: 16; v_gene: TRBV5-4; CDR3aa: CASSPRGGRTYNEQFF; CDR3nt: TGTGCCAGCAGCCCAAGGGGCGGGAGAACCTACAATGAGCAGTTCTTC